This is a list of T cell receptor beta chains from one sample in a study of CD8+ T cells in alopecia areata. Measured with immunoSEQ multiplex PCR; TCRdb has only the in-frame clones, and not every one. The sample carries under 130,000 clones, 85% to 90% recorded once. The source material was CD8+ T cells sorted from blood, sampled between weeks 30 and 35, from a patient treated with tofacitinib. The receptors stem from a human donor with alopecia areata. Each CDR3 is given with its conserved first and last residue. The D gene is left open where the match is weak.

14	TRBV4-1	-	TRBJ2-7	TGCGCCAGCAGCCAAGCGGGGCCAACCTACGAGCAGTACTTC	CASSQAGPTYEQYF
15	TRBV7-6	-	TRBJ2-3	TGTGCCAGCAGCTTGGGTCTACCCCCGACAGATACGCAGTATTTT	CASSLGLPPTDTQYF
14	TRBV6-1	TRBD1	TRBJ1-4	TGTGCCAGCAGTGACCGGGACAGGGATGAAAAACTGTTTTTT	CASSDRDRDEKLFF
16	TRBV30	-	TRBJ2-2	TGTGCCTGGAGTCCCTCCGGCGGGGGCAGCACCGGGGAGCTGTTTTTT	CAWSPSGGGSTGELFF
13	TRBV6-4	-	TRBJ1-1	TGTGCCAGCAGTGACAGACCGAACACTGAAGCTTTCTTT	CASSDRPNTEAFF
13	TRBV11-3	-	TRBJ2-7	TGTGCCAGCAGCCCTTCTGCGACCTACGAGCAGTACTTC	CASSPSATYEQYF
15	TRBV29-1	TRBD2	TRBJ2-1	TGCAGCGTCGATGGTTGGAGCGGGGCATACAATGAGCAGTTCTTC	CSVDGWSGAYNEQFF
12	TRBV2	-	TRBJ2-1	TGTGCCAGCAGCCACAGGGTCAGTGAGCAGTTCTTC	CASSHRVSEQFF
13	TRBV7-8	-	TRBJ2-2	TGTGCCAGCGAAGGGACCTCCACCGGGGAGCTGTTTTTT	CASEGTSTGELFF
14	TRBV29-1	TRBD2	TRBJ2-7	TGCAGCGTTGAAGAAGCTAGCGGGAGACCCGAGCAGTACTTC	CSVEEASGRPEQYF
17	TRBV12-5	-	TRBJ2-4	TGTGCTAGTGGTTTGGTACCTGACTGGAACGCCAAAAACATTCAGTACTTC	CASGLVPDWNAKNIQYF